The rows below give T cell receptor beta chains drawn from one sample of a study of blood T cell repertoires in COVID-19. The repertoire was sequenced with immunoSEQ multiplex PCR; TCRdb's copy has only in-frame clones and lacks some. The sample gives around 240,000 clones, about nine tenths of which show up once; 0.95% to 1.5% is in the top ten. The sample comprised PBMCs or T cells enriched from blood (not recorded which). All receptors derive from a human donor in a cohort exposed to, infected with or recovered from COVID-19 (not recorded which). The donor label of this sample is uncertain. Each CDR3 is given with its conserved first and last residue. The D gene is left open where the match is weak. Not all rows give a size; the values are once, few, many and, for expanded clones, a class.

size: .
V: TRBV7-2
J: TRBJ2-3
D: TRBD1
CDR3: CASSGQGGIDTQYF
DNA: TGTGCCAGCAGCGGACAGGGGGGGATAGATACGCAGTATTTT

size: .
V: TRBV14
J: TRBJ2-2
D: .
CDR3: CASSLRRAGELFF
DNA: TGTGCCAGCAGTCTACGACGGGCCGGGGAGCTGTTTTTT

size: .
V: TRBV5-1
J: TRBJ1-1
D: .
CDR3: CASSLGVGGSTEAFF
DNA: TGCGCCAGCAGCTTGGGGGTGGGAGGTAGTACTGAAGCTTTCTTT

size: .
V: TRBV20-1
J: TRBJ1-2
D: .
CDR3: CSASYRESHTF
DNA: TGCAGTGCTAGCTACAGGGAAAGCCACACCTTC

size: .
V: TRBV6-6
J: TRBJ2-5
D: .
CDR3: CASTNGGQETQYF
DNA: TGTGCCAGCACGAACGGGGGCCAAGAGACCCAGTACTTC

size: .
V: TRBV9
J: TRBJ1-6
D: TRBD1
CDR3: CASSPGQGAYSPLHF
DNA: TGTGCCAGCAGCCCCGGACAGGGGGCTTATTCACCCCTCCACTTT

size: once
V: TRBV30
J: TRBJ2-7
D: .
CDR3: CAWSPGGVVYEQYF
DNA: TGTGCCTGGAGTCCCGGCGGAGTAGTCTACGAGCAGTACTTC

size: .
V: TRBV10-1
J: TRBJ2-7
D: .
CDR3: CASSVGPSYEQYF
DNA: TGCGCCAGCAGTGTGGGGCCTTCCTACGAGCAGTACTTC

size: .
V: TRBV5-4
J: TRBJ2-1
D: TRBD2
CDR3: CASRPTSGGSRYNEQFF
DNA: TGTGCCAGCAGGCCGACTAGCGGGGGGTCAAGGTACAATGAGCAGTTCTTC

size: .
V: TRBV19
J: TRBJ1-5
D: .
CDR3: CASGGYQPQHF
DNA: TGTGCCAGTGGGGGCTATCAGCCCCAGCATTTT

size: .
V: TRBV5-1
J: TRBJ2-2
D: .
CDR3: CASSLDRVTGELFF
DNA: TGCGCCAGCAGCTTGGACAGGGTTACCGGGGAGCTGTTTTTT

size: .
V: TRBV27
J: TRBJ2-2
D: TRBD1
CDR3: CASSPATGEYTGELFF
DNA: TGTGCCAGCAGTCCAGCGACAGGGGAGTACACCGGGGAGCTGTTTTTT

size: .
V: TRBV9
J: TRBJ2-5
D: .
CDR3: CASSVDLGGGVKETQYF
DNA: TGTGCCAGCAGCGTAGACCTTGGGGGGGGCGTGAAAGAGACCCAGTACTTC

size: .
V: TRBV20-1
J: TRBJ2-7
D: .
CDR3: CSASRGSSYEQYF
DNA: TGCAGTGCTAGTCGGGGGAGCTCCTACGAGCAGTACTTC

size: .
V: TRBV9
J: TRBJ1-1
D: TRBD1
CDR3: CASSSDRVNTEAFF
DNA: TGTGCCAGCAGCTCGGACAGGGTGAACACTGAAGCTTTCTTT

size: .
V: TRBV3-1/TRBV3-2
J: TRBJ2-1
D: .
CDR3: CASSQEGETGHYNEQFF
DNA: TGTGCCAGCAGCCAAGAAGGAGAAACAGGGCACTACAATGAGCAGTTCTTC

size: .
V: TRBV6-4
J: TRBJ2-1
D: TRBD2
CDR3: CASSEAGEGPNEQFF
DNA: TGTGCCAGCAGTGAAGCGGGGGAGGGCCCCAATGAGCAGTTCTTC

size: .
V: TRBV7-8
J: TRBJ1-2
D: .
CDR3: CASSLFVGQGNYGYTF
DNA: TGTGCCAGCAGCTTGTTCGTGGGGCAGGGGAACTATGGCTACACCTTC

size: .
V: TRBV6-6
J: TRBJ2-7
D: .
CDR3: CASSSEGRRHF
DNA: TGTGCCAGCAGTTCGGAGGGGCGAAGGCACTTC

size: .
V: TRBV5-1
J: TRBJ1-3
D: TRBD1
CDR3: CASSLEWTGRGNTIYF
DNA: TGCGCCAGCAGCCTGGAGTGGACAGGCCGAGGAAACACCATATATTTT

size: .
V: TRBV19
J: TRBJ1-1
D: .
CDR3: CASTLGTLNTEAFF
DNA: TGTGCCAGTACCCTAGGGACTCTTAACACTGAAGCTTTCTTT

size: once
V: TRBV19
J: TRBJ1-5
D: TRBD1
CDR3: CASSIVRGPPFYQPQHF
DNA: TGTGCCAGTAGTATAGTAAGGGGGCCCCCCTTTTATCAGCCCCAGCATTTT

size: .
V: TRBV19
J: TRBJ2-1
D: .
CDR3: CASSIDLGDRPLSNEQFF
DNA: TGTGCCAGTAGTATAGATCTCGGGGATAGACCCCTTAGCAATGAGCAGTTCTTC

size: .
V: TRBV20-1
J: TRBJ1-2
D: .
CDR3: CGSSGLDGYTF
DNA: TGCGGTTCTTCAGGGTTGGATGGCTACACCTTC

size: .
V: TRBV11-2
J: TRBJ2-1
D: .
CDR3: CASSLGGARIF
DNA: TGTGCCAGCAGCTTAGGGGGCGCACGAATCTTC

size: .
V: TRBV13
J: TRBJ2-7
D: .
CDR3: CASSLGPSGEQYF
DNA: TGTGCCAGCAGCTTAGGCCCCAGCGGGGAGCAGTACTTC

size: .
V: TRBV14
J: TRBJ1-4
D: TRBD1
CDR3: CASSLRTGGVEKLFF
DNA: TGTGCCAGCAGCCTCCGGACAGGGGGCGTTGAAAAACTGTTTTTT

size: .
V: TRBV7-6
J: TRBJ2-2
D: TRBD2
CDR3: CASSPLAGTNTGELFF
DNA: TGTGCCAGCAGTCCACTAGCGGGGACCAACACCGGGGAGCTGTTTTTT

size: .
V: TRBV11-3
J: TRBJ1-1
D: TRBD1
CDR3: CASSLDGDRARNTEAFF
DNA: TGTGCCAGCAGCTTAGATGGGGACAGGGCCCGGAACACTGAAGCTTTCTTT

size: .
V: TRBV27
J: TRBJ1-2
D: .
CDR3: CASRPAGAYGYTF
DNA: TGTGCCAGCAGACCTGCAGGGGCCTATGGCTACACCTTC

size: .
V: TRBV9
J: TRBJ2-1
D: TRBD2
CDR3: CASGLAAYNEQFF
DNA: TGTGCCAGTGGACTAGCGGCCTACAATGAGCAGTTCTTC

size: .
V: TRBV18
J: TRBJ1-1
D: TRBD1
CDR3: CASSLPDRASEAFF
DNA: TGTGCCAGCTCACTCCCGGACAGGGCCTCTGAAGCTTTCTTT

size: .
V: TRBV11-1
J: TRBJ2-7
D: TRBD1
CDR3: CASSLGQGAAYEQYF
DNA: TGTGCCAGCAGCTTAGGTCAGGGGGCGGCTTACGAGCAGTACTTC

size: .
V: TRBV7-6
J: TRBJ1-4
D: .
CDR3: CASSLEGGEKLFF
DNA: TGTGCCAGCAGCTTAGAAGGGGGTGAAAAACTGTTTTTT

size: .
V: TRBV10-3
J: TRBJ2-7
D: TRBD2
CDR3: CAISESIATQARGGFEQYF
DNA: TGTGCCATCAGTGAGTCTATCGCTACCCAAGCTCGGGGGGGATTCGAGCAGTACTTC

size: .
V: TRBV5-1
J: TRBJ2-2
D: .
CDR3: CASSLDASSPGELFF
DNA: TGCGCCAGCAGCTTGGACGCTAGCTCCCCCGGGGAGCTGTTTTTT

size: few
V: TRBV6-5
J: TRBJ1-5
D: TRBD1
CDR3: CASSRQGNNQPQHF
DNA: TGTGCCAGCAGTCGACAGGGAAACAATCAGCCCCAGCATTTT

size: .
V: TRBV18
J: TRBJ1-6
D: .
CDR3: CASSPTRGNSPLHF
DNA: TGTGCCAGCTCACCAACTCGGGGAAATTCACCCCTCCACTTT